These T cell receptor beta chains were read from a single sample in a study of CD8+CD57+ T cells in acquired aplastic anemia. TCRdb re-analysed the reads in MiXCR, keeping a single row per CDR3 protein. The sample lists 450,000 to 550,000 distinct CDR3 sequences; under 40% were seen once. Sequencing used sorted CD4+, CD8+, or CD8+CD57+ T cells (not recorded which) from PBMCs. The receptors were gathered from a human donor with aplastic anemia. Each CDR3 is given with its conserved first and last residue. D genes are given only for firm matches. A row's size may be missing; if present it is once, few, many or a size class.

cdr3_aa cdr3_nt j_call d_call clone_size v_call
CASSLGGDQYF TGTGCCAGCAGCTTAGGGGGGGATCAGTACTTC TRBJ2-7 NA NA TRBV7-8
CASSTPQGVGGHNEQFF TGTGCCAGTAGTACCCCACAGGGAGTGGGGGGGCACAATGAGCAGTTCTTC TRBJ2-1 NA NA TRBV19
CASSLGVAVNTGELFF TGTGCCAGCAGCTTAGGTGTTGCGGTGAACACCGGGGAGCTGTTTTTT TRBJ2-2 NA NA TRBV11-2
CANSKITGFFGYTF TGTGCCAACAGTAAGATAACAGGGTTTTTTGGCTACACCTTC TRBJ1-2 NA NA TRBV6-1
CASSDDSRVRFF TGTGCCAGCAGTGACGACTCACGGGTAAGGTTCTTC TRBJ2-1 NA once TRBV25-1
CSANPGGAYEQFF TGCAGTGCTAACCCCGGCGGGGCTTATGAGCAGTTCTTC TRBJ2-1 NA NA TRBV20-1
CATSGRSPNTEAFF TGTGCCACGTCCGGTCGGTCCCCGAACACTGAAGCTTTCTTT TRBJ1-1 NA NA TRBV6-1
CASSLRGGTGNTIYF TGTGCCAGCAGCTTACGGGGGGGTACTGGAAACACCATATATTTT TRBJ1-3 NA NA TRBV11-2
CATSSIHLSNQPQHF TGTGCCACCAGCAGTATTCACCTTAGCAATCAGCCCCAGCATTTT TRBJ1-5 NA many TRBV15
CASSNGAKQFF TGTGCCAGCAGCAACGGAGCTAAGCAGTTCTTC TRBJ2-1 NA NA TRBV7-3
CASSGPGMNTGELFF TGTGCCAGCAGCGGACCAGGGATGAACACCGGGGAGCTGTTTTTT TRBJ2-2 NA NA TRBV5-8
CDISDTNTEAFF TGTGACATCAGTGATACGAACACTGAAGCTTTCTTT TRBJ1-1 NA NA TRBV10-3
CASSYSRYSQPQHF TGTGCCAGCAGTTACTCGCGGTACTCTCAGCCCCAGCATTTT TRBJ1-5 NA many TRBV6-5
CASSYLLSGGEAFF TGTGCCAGCAGTTACTTGTTATCAGGAGGCGAAGCTTTCTTT TRBJ1-1 NA NA TRBV6-5
CASSQTTRWTDTQYF TGCGCCAGCAGTCAAACAACCAGATGGACAGATACGCAGTATTTT TRBJ2-3 NA few TRBV5-1
CASSGSGGAHEQFF TGTGCCAGCAGCGGTAGCGGGGGGGCACACGAGCAGTTCTTC TRBJ2-1 TRBD2 NA TRBV2
CASSGTTGHSSGANVLTF TGTGCCAGCAGTGGAACTACGGGACATTCCTCTGGGGCCAACGTCCTGACTTTC TRBJ2-6 NA NA TRBV25-1
CSARDRQVSTDTQYF TGCAGTGCTAGAGATCGGCAGGTGAGCACAGATACGCAGTATTTT TRBJ2-3 NA few TRBV20-1
CASSARTINQETQYF TGTGCCAGCAGCGCCCGCACCATCAACCAAGAGACCCAGTACTTC TRBJ2-5 NA NA TRBV7-8
CASSERGSQPQHF TGTGCCAGCAGTGAACGTGGGAGTCAGCCCCAGCATTTT TRBJ1-5 NA NA TRBV6-1
CASSATTEYNSPLHF TGTGCCAGCAGTGCAACGACAGAGTATAATTCACCCCTCCACTTT TRBJ1-6 NA NA TRBV25-1
CASSLTAGDQPQHF TGTGCCAGCAGTCTCACAGCGGGTGATCAGCCCCAGCATTTT TRBJ1-5 NA NA TRBV27
CASSQTTGIYNEQFF TGTGCCAGCAGCCAAACTACAGGGATCTACAATGAGCAGTTCTTC TRBJ2-1 NA once TRBV24-1
CASSATGLGGNTIYF TGTGCCAGCAGCGCAACCGGGCTAGGAGGAAACACCATATATTTT TRBJ1-3 NA many TRBV14
CASSRLAGIYNEQFF TGTGCCAGCAGTCGACTAGCGGGAATCTACAATGAGCAGTTCTTC TRBJ2-1 TRBD2 NA TRBV12-3/TRBV12-4
CASSSRDRGVGYTF TGTGCCAGCAGCTCCCGGGACAGGGGCGTCGGCTACACCTTC TRBJ1-2 TRBD1 many TRBV11-2
CSVPGPLAGAGYEQYF TGCAGCGTCCCAGGGCCCCTAGCGGGAGCGGGGTACGAGCAGTACTTC TRBJ2-7 TRBD2 NA TRBV29-1
CASSLESGNQPQHF TGCGCCAGCAGCTTGGAGAGTGGGAACCAGCCCCAGCATTTT TRBJ1-5 NA once TRBV5-1
CASSGGTPYEQYF TGTGCCAGCAGTGGAGGGACACCCTACGAGCAGTACTTC TRBJ2-7 NA many TRBV10-3
CASSFVVEDTEAFF TGTGCCAGCAGTTTTGTGGTAGAGGACACTGAAGCTTTCTTT TRBJ1-1 NA NA TRBV12-3/TRBV12-4
CASSLEDRDASPLHF TGCGCCAGCAGCTTGGAGGACAGGGACGCTTCACCCCTCCACTTT TRBJ1-6 TRBD1 few TRBV5-1
CASSLATPYGYTF TGTGCCAGCAGCTTAGCGACTCCATATGGCTACACCTTC TRBJ1-2 NA many TRBV7-2
CATSRAIGQPQHF TGTGCCACCAGCAGAGCAATTGGACAGCCCCAGCATTTT TRBJ1-5 NA NA TRBV15
CSALAVRDEAFF TGCAGTGCCCTCGCGGTTCGGGATGAAGCTTTCTTT TRBJ1-1 NA NA TRBV20-1
CASSGQVGTNEKLFF TGTGCCAGCAGCGGACAGGTTGGAACTAATGAAAAACTGTTTTTT TRBJ1-4 TRBD1 NA TRBV5-5
CASSSGQPNTEAFF TGTGCCAGCAGCTCGGGACAGCCGAACACTGAAGCTTTCTTT TRBJ1-1 TRBD1 many TRBV7-9
CSAPPRTATYNEQFF TGCAGTGCTCCCCCCCGGACAGCAACCTACAATGAGCAGTTCTTC TRBJ2-1 NA NA TRBV20-1
CASSPTTGGGYQPQHF TGTGCCAGCAGCCCAACCACAGGGGGCGGTTATCAGCCCCAGCATTTT TRBJ1-5 TRBD1 NA TRBV27
CASSQAPSGQSRSGNTIYF TGTGCCAGCAGCCAAGCTCCCTCGGGACAGAGTCGCTCTGGAAACACCATATATTTT TRBJ1-3 TRBD1 few TRBV14
CASSNPVPENIQYF TGTGCCAGCAGTAATCCCGTCCCCGAAAACATTCAGTACTTC TRBJ2-4 NA NA TRBV6-1
CATSTGTSTTMRQFF TGTGCCACCAGCACCGGGACTAGTACTACAATGAGGCAGTTCTTC TRBJ2-1 TRBD2 NA TRBV15
CASSSGLYGYTF TGTGCCAGCAGCTCAGGCCTCTATGGCTACACCTTC TRBJ1-2 NA many TRBV7-2
CASSFGGKPQHF TGTGCCAGCAGCTTCGGTGGTAAGCCCCAGCATTTT TRBJ1-5 NA many TRBV7-9
CASSLTNSFPPLHF TGTGCCAGCAGCTTGACTAACTCTTTTCCACCCCTCCACTTT TRBJ1-6 NA once TRBV5-6
CSARQGLADTQYF TGCAGTGCTCGACAGGGGTTGGCAGATACGCAGTATTTT TRBJ2-3 TRBD1 NA TRBV20-1
CASSPAGVHEQFF TGTGCCAGTAGTCCGGCAGGGGTCCATGAGCAGTTCTTC TRBJ2-1 NA few TRBV19
CASKALNTEAFF TGTGCCAGCAAGGCGTTGAACACTGAAGCTTTCTTT TRBJ1-1 NA NA TRBV6-1
CASSSNGWGEAFF TGTGCCAGCAGCTCTAACGGCTGGGGGGAAGCTTTCTTT TRBJ1-1 NA many TRBV7-2
CASSQEAIMNTEAFF TGTGCCAGCAGCCAAGAGGCGATCATGAACACTGAAGCTTTCTTT TRBJ1-1 NA NA TRBV4-2
CASSVTGKLYEQYF TGCGCCAGCAGCGTGACAGGGAAGTTATACGAGCAGTACTTC TRBJ2-7 TRBD1 NA TRBV7-9
CAISEGEGANYGYTF TGTGCCATCAGTGAGGGGGAAGGAGCGAACTATGGCTACACCTTC TRBJ1-2 NA NA TRBV10-3
CASSQEKEGDEQYF TGTGCCAGCAGCCAAGAGAAGGAAGGGGACGAGCAGTACTTC TRBJ2-7 NA NA TRBV4-2
CASSLAREYGYTF TGCGCCAGCAGCTTGGCCAGGGAGTATGGCTACACCTTC TRBJ1-2 NA many TRBV5-1